The clone carrying this T cell receptor beta chain was seen many times. Its matching antigen is unknown. The record originates from a study of early T cells in non-severe SARS-CoV-2 infection. Study as a whole: Unsorted whole-blood RNA was sequenced in bulk, leaving chains unpaired. Study observations and caveats: Matching against VDJdb likely underestimated virus-specific expansions, favoring anti-spike CD8.

CDR1 is SGHDT and CDR2 is YYEEEE in the germline V gene. Trimming stripped 0 bases from V and 1 base from J, with 8 bases between. The CDR3 spans 14 residues. Individual cDNA molecules received unique molecular identifiers during library preparation. TCRdb reprocessed the 5' RACE reads via MiXCR and lists one record per CDR3 protein. This sample yields tens of thousands of distinct CDR3 sequences, of which less than 7% are seen a single time; approximately 13% belongs to the top ten. The rearrangement uses TRBV5-6 and TRBJ2-7; no reliable D call. The clonotype comes from an adult who was a healthcare worker with PCR-confirmed SARS-CoV-2 infection or an uninfected control (not recorded which). Sequencing was performed on whole blood. The CDR3: CASSLVWQSYEQYF. For the CDR3, the DNA is TGTGCCAGCAGCTTGGTGTGGCAGTCCTACGAGCAGTACTTC.